Only a few counts were recorded for the clone carrying this TCR beta chain. Its target is unknown. The gene names given are mouse names. Read data end 1 residue before the CDR3 end; the end is taken from the germline J gene. This entry comes from a study of tissue T cells after allogeneic stem cell transplantation. Study conclusions and caveats: Which tissue TCRs were alloreactive or antigen-specific was not determined. Some clones might be persisting host cells.

TCRdb's table, derived via immunoSEQ multiplex PCR, lists solely in-frame clones and lacks some. The sample contains just under 7,500 clones, approximately 46% of which appear only once. CDR3 length: 15 residues. V lost 5 bases, J lost 0 bases, and 8 bases lay in between. The germline V gene encodes CDR1 KGHPV and CDR2 FQNQEV (reference sequence). Time point of the sample: mouse harvest day 7 after allogeneic transplant. The graft held 10^6 splenic CD5+ T cells and 10^7 T-cell-depleted bone marrow cells. Tissues came from B6→BALB/c major-mismatch GVHD mice at day 7 or 14. The clonotype comes from a female BALB/c mouse given C57BL/6 T cells with graft-versus-host disease after an allogeneic hematopoietic cell transplant. Sequenced: gut tissue. J is TRBJ1-6 and V is TRBV26; D uncertain. TRBJ1-6 is assigned to the ORF class and has an uncertain function. The CDR3 bases that were read are TGTGCCAGCAGTACGGACGATTCCTATAATTCGCCCCTCTAC. Its protein product is CASSTDDSYNSPLY. In full, the CDR3 reads CASSTDDSYNSPLYF.